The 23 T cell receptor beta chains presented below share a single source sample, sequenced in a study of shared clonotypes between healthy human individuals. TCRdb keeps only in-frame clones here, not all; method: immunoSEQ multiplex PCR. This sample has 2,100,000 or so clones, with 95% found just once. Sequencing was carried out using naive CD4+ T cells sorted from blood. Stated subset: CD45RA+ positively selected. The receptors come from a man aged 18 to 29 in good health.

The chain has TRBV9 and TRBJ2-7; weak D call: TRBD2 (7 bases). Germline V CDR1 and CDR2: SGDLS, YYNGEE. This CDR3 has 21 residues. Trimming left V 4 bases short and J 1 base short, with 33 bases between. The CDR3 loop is CASSPHMGGDKALQGSYEQYF. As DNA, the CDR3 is TGTGCCAGCAGCCCCCACATGGGAGGGGACAAAGCCTTGCAGGGGTCCTACGAGCAGTACTTC.

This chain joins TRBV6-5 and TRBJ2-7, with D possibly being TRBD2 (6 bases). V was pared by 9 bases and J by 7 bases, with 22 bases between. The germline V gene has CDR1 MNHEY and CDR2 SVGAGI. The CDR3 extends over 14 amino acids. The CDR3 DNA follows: TGTGCCAGTGCCTTGGCCGGGGGTACGCGGGAGCAGTACTTC. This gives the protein CASALAGGTREQYF.

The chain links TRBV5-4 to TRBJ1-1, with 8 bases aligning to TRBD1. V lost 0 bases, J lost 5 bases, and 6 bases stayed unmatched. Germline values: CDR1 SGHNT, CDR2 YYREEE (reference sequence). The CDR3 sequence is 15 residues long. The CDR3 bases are TGTGCCAGCAGCTTGGCAAACAGGGGGAGGACTGAAGCTTTCTTT. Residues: CASSLANRGRTEAFF.

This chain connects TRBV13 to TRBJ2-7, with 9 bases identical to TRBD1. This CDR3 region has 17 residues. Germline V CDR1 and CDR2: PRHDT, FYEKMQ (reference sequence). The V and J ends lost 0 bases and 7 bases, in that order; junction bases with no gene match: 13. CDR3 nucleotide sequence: TGTGCCAGCAGCTTAGGTCGGGACAGGGTAGCCTCTTGGGAGCAGTACTTC. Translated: CASSLGRDRVASWEQYF. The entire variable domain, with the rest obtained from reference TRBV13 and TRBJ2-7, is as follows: AAGVIQSPRHLIKEKRETATLKCYPIPRHDTVYWYQQGPGQDPQFLISFYEKMQSDKGSIPDRFSAQQFSDYHSELNMSSLELGDSALYFCASSLGRDRVASWEQYFGPGTRLTVT.

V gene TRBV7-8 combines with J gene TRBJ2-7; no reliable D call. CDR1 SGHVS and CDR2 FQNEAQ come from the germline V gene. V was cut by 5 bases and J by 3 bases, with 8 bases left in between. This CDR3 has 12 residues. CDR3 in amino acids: CASSIRFYEQYF. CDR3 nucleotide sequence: TGTGCCAGCAGCATCCGGTTCTACGAGCAGTACTTC.

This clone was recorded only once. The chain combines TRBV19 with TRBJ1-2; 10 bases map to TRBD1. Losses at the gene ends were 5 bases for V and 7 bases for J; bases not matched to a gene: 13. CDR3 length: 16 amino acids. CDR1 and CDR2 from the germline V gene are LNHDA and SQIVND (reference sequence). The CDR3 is CASSSGQGIGIAGYTF. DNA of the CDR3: TGTGCCAGTAGTTCGGGACAGGGGATCGGCATAGCTGGCTACACCTTC.

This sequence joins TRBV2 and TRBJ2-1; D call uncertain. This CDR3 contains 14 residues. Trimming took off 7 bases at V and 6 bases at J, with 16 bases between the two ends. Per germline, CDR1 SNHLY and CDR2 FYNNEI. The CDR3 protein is CASNGRVAANEQFF. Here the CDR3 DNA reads TGTGCCAGCAATGGCCGGGTGGCGGCCAATGAGCAGTTCTTC.

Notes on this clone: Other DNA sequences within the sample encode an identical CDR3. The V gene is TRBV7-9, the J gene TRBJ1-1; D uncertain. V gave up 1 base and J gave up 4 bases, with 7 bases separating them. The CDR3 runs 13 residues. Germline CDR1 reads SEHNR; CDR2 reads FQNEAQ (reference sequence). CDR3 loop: CASSLEGRTEAFF. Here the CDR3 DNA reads TGTGCCAGCAGCTTAGAAGGGCGCACTGAAGCTTTCTTT.

Here the CDR3 reads CASSKGQGPNEKLFF. CDR3 in DNA: TGTGCCAGCAGCAAAGGACAGGGACCAAATGAAAAACTGTTTTTT. The chain carries TRBV21-1 and TRBJ1-4; the table's D call of TRBD1 was not tested on the DNA. TRBV21-1 corresponds to a pseudogene. The CDR3 sequence is 15 residues long.

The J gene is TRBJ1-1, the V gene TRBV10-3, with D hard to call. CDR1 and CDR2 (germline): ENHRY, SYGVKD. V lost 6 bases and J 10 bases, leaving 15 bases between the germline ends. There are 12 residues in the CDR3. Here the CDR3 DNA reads TGTGCCATCAGGGCACACCTAGAGAGAGCTTTCTTT. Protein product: CAIRAHLERAFF.

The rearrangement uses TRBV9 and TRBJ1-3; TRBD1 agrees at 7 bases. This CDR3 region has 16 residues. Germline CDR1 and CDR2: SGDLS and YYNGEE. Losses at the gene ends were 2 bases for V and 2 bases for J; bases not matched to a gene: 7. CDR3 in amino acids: CASSVEIQGAGNTIYF. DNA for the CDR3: TGTGCCAGCAGCGTCGAGATCCAGGGGGCTGGAAACACCATATATTTT.

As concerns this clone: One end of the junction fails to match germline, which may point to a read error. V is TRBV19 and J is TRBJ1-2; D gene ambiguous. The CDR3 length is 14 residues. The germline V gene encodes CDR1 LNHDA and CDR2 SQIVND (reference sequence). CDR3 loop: CASSIGSLAAGRFF. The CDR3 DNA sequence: TGTGCCAGTAGTATAGGGTCCCTTGCGGCGGGGAGGTTCTTC.

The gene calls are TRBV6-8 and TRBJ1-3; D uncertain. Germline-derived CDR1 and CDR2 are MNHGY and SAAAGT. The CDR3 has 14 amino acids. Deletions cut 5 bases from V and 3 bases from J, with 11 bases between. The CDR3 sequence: CASSTPQVGNTIYF. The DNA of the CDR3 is TGTGCCAGCAGTACCCCGCAAGTTGGAAACACCATATATTTT.

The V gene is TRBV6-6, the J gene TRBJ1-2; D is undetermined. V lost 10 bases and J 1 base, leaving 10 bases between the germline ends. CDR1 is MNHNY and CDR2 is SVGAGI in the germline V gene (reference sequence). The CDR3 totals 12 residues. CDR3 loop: CATGALNYGYTF. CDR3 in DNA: TGTGCCACCGGAGCGCTTAACTATGGCTACACCTTC.

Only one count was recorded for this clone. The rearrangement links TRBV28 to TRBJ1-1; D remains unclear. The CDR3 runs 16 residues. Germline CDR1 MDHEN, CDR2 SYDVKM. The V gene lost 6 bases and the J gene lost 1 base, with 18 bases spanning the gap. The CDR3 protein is CASSPVRGNGNTEAFF. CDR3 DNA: TGTGCCAGCAGCCCGGTCCGAGGGAACGGGAACACTGAAGCTTTCTTT.

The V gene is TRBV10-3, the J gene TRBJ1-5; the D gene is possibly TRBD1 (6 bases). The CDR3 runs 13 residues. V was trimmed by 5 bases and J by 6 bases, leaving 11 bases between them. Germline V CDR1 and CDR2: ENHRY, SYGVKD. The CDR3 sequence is CAISSTGFQPQHF. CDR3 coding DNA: TGTGCCATCAGTAGTACAGGGTTTCAGCCCCAGCATTTT.

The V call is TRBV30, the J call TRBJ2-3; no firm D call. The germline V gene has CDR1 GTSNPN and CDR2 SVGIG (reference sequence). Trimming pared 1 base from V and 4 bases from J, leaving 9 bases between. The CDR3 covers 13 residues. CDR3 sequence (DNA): TGTGCCTGGAGTGGAAACTTTGCAGATACGCAGTATTTT. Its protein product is CAWSGNFADTQYF.

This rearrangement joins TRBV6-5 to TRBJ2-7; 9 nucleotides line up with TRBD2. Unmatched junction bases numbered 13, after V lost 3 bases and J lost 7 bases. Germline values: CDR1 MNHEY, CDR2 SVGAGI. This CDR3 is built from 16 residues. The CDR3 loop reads CASSYWGSGGGMEQYF. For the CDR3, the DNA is TGTGCCAGCAGTTATTGGGGTAGCGGGGGAGGGATGGAGCAGTACTTC.

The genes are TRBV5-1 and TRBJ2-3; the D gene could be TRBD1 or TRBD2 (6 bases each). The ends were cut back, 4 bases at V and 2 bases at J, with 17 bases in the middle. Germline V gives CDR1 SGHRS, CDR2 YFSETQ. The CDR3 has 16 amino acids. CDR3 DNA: TGCGCCAGCAGCCCCTTTCTTGGGGGGCCCACAGATACGCAGTATTTT. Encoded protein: CASSPFLGGPTDTQYF.

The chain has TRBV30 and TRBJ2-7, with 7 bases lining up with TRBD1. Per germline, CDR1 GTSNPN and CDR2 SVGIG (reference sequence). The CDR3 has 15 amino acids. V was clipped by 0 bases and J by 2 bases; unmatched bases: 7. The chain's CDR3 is CAWSVAGTDTYEQYF. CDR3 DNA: TGTGCCTGGAGTGTTGCCGGGACAGACACCTACGAGCAGTACTTC.

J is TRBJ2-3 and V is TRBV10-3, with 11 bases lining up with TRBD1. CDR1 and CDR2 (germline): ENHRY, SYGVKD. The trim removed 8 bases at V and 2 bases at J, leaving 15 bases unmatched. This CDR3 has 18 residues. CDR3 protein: CAIQAITGTGGDTDTQYF. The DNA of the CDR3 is TGTGCCATCCAAGCAATCACCGGGACAGGGGGTGACACAGATACGCAGTATTTT.

The CDR3 DNA reads TGCAGCGTTGTGGCAGGGATGGACGAGCAGTACTTC. Protein product: CSVVAGMDEQYF. The chain combines TRBV29-1 with TRBJ2-7; TRBD1 is a possible D gene (5 bases). CDR3 length: 12 amino acids. V was trimmed by 4 bases and J by 5 bases, leaving 12 bases between them. Germline lookup yields CDR1 SQVTM and CDR2 ANQGSEA.

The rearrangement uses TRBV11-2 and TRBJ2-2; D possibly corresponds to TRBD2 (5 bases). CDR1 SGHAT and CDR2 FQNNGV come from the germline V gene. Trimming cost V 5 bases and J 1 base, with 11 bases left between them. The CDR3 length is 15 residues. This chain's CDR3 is CASSLSGLNTGELFF. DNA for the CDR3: TGTGCCAGCAGCCTCTCGGGGTTGAACACCGGGGAGCTGTTTTTT.